What follows is one T cell receptor (beta chain) and its context. Its antigen is unknown. Sequencing of TCR beta was undertaken in CD8+ and CD4+ T cells derived from blood. FACS was used to enrich TEMRA cells, whereas the CD8+ and CD4+ T cells were obtained by negative isolation. The record originates from a study of CD8 T cells in Susac syndrome. RNA totalling about 0.5 to 1 ug underwent reverse transcription with random hexamers. Across 54 Vbeta and 13 Jbeta, TCR beta CDR3 was amplified with immunoSEQ multiplex PCR. TCRdb reanalysed the immunoSEQ multiplex PCR reads using MiXCR and keeps one entry per CDR3 protein. In the table there are around 45,000 distinct CDR3 sequences, over 85% of which are singletons. Broader study findings: The authors acknowledged that the study's TCR sequencing and HLA analysis involved relatively few individuals.

Germline CDR1 and CDR2: MDHEN and SYDVKM. This CDR3 region has 15 residues. Trimming removed 0 bases from V and 4 bases from J, with 12 bases in between. The sequenced sample consisted of CD8+ T cells from PBMCs. This receptor was obtained from a human donor in good health. This sequence joins TRBV28 and TRBJ1-1; a possible D gene is TRBD1 (6 bases). In nucleotides, the CDR3 is TGTGCCAGCAGTTTATGGGCATCGACAGGCACTGAAGCTTTCTTT. Its translation is CASSLWASTGTEAFF.